Below, 28 T cell receptor beta chains from the same sample are listed, as sequenced in a study of cytomegalovirus exposure and HLA in healthy donors. Produced via immunoSEQ multiplex PCR; TCRdb's table is partial and in-frame only. The repertoire holds about 82,000 clones, with 90% to 95% as singletons. Sequencing used PBMCs. The receptor source for this set is a young man in good health and CMV-seronegative.

The chain is built from TRBV7-9 and TRBJ1-3, with TRBD1 identical over 9 bases. Trimming took 1 base from V and 4 from J; bases not matched to a gene: 14. CDR1 is SEHNR, CDR2 FQNEAQ, per germline (reference sequence). CDR3 length equals 19 residues. CDR3 in DNA: TGTGCCAGCAGCTTAGACCGCTGGAGGGACAGGGCTTCAGGAAACACCATATATTTT. Translated, it gives CASSLDRWRDRASGNTIYF. The full variable domain, in which reference TRBV7-9 and TRBJ1-3 provide the parts outside the CDR3, is DTGVSQNPRHKITKRGQNVTFRCDPISEHNRLYWYRQTLGQGPEFLTYFQNEAQLEKSRLLSDRFSAERPKGSFSTLEIQRTEQGDSAMYLCASSLDRWRDRASGNTIYFGEGSWLTVV.

The chain links TRBV10-3 to TRBJ1-2, with a weak D call TRBD1 (6 bases). V was trimmed by 2 bases and J by 8 bases, leaving 6 bases between them. The CDR3 consists of 11 residues. Germline V lookup: CDR1 ENHRY, CDR2 SYGVKD. DNA for the CDR3: TGTGCCATCAGTGAGGGGGGCGGCTACACCTTC. Translated, it gives CAISEGGGYTF.

The chain links TRBV10-1 to TRBJ2-3, with D maybe TRBD1 (6 bases). The V end was cut by 5 bases, the J end by 8 bases, with 14 bases between. Germline V lookup: CDR1 WNHNN, CDR2 SYGVQD (reference sequence). The CDR3 is 13 residues long. For the CDR3, the DNA is TGCGCCAGCAGTCCCGGACAGTTTGTTACGCAGTATTTT. Encoded protein: CASSPGQFVTQYF.

This sequence joins TRBV15 and TRBJ1-4; possibly TRBD1 for D (5 bases). V shed 6 bases and J shed 4 bases, with 12 bases lying between them. Germline V gives CDR1 LNHNV, CDR2 YYDKDF (reference sequence). The CDR3 runs to 14 residues. The CDR3, as DNA: TGTGCCACCAGAAGACCAGGGAATAATGAAAAACTGTTTTTT. It specifies CATRRPGNNEKLFF.

The chain combines TRBV4-3 with TRBJ2-1; 13 bases match TRBD2. From germline, CDR1 is LGHNA and CDR2 YSLEER. The CDR3 runs to 20 residues. The trim removed 5 bases at V and 5 bases at J, leaving 18 bases unmatched. The CDR3 spells CASSFSPALAGGPGNNEQFF. The CDR3 nucleotides read TGCGCCAGCAGCTTCTCCCCTGCACTAGCGGGAGGGCCTGGGAACAATGAGCAGTTCTTC.

This clone was picked up one time. The chain uses TRBV7-8 and TRBJ1-1, with 8 nucleotides matching TRBD1. Germline V gene data show CDR1 as SGHVS and CDR2 as FQNEAQ. The CDR3 consists of 19 residues. The J segment lost 5 bases and the V segment lost 4 bases, leaving 21 bases of the junction unmatched. CDR3 DNA: TGTGCCAGCAGCTCTAACGCCGTTTCTAAGACAGGGGCGAGAACTGAAGCTTTCTTT. It specifies CASSSNAVSKTGARTEAFF.

The chain is built from TRBV30 and TRBJ2-3; D is unresolved. Trimming left V 1 base short and J 5 bases short, with 4 bases between. CDR3 size: 11 residues. Germline CDR1 GTSNPN, CDR2 SVGIG (reference sequence). CDR3 sequence (DNA): TGTGCCTGGAGTGGAGGAGATACGCAGTATTTT. Translation: CAWSGGDTQYF.

This clone has only one observation. The V call is TRBV30, the J call TRBJ1-6, with a weak D call TRBD1 (5 bases). Looked up from germline, CDR1 is GTSNPN and CDR2 is SVGIG (reference sequence). With 0 bases removed from V and 2 bases from J, the gap between germline ends came to 11 bases. This CDR3 is built from 16 residues. This CDR3 reads CAWSVGPTAYNSPLHF. In DNA form, the CDR3 reads TGTGCCTGGAGTGTAGGCCCGACAGCCTATAATTCACCCCTCCACTTT.

The gene calls are TRBV30 and TRBJ2-7; a possible D gene is TRBD1 (5 bases). From germline, CDR1 is GTSNPN and CDR2 SVGIG (reference sequence). The CDR3 totals 12 residues. V shed 0 bases and J shed 3 bases, with 6 bases lying between them. CDR3 loop: CAWSVTVYEQYF. As DNA, the CDR3 is TGTGCCTGGAGTGTGACAGTCTACGAGCAGTACTTC. The entire variable domain, with the rest obtained from reference TRBV30 and TRBJ2-7, is as follows: SQTIHQWPATLVQPVGSPLSLECTVEGTSNPNLYWYRQAAGRGLQLLFYSVGIGQISSEVPQNLSASRPQDRQFILSSKKLLLSDSGFYLCAWSVTVYEQYFGPGTRLTVT.

The V and J genes are TRBV5-1 and TRBJ2-3; 12 nucleotides line up with TRBD2. V shed 8 bases and J 4 bases; nucleotides not matched to a gene: 8. Germline V CDR1 and CDR2: SGHRS, YFSETQ. The CDR3 spans 15 residues. In DNA, the CDR3 is TGCGCCAGTCAGTTCCGGACTAGCGGGGCAGATACGCAGTATTTT. Its translation: CASQFRTSGADTQYF.

The rearrangement joins TRBV19 to TRBJ2-5; tentative D call: TRBD2 (6 bases). The V end lost 6 bases, the J end lost 5 bases, and 10 bases lay between the germline ends. Germline V gene data show CDR1 as LNHDA and CDR2 as SQIVND (reference sequence). The CDR3 spans 12 residues. The CDR3 coding sequence is TGTGCCAGTAGGCAAAGCGGGGAGACCCAGTACTTC. Protein: CASRQSGETQYF. Together with reference TRBV19 and TRBJ2-5, the CDR3 gives the full variable domain: DGGITQSPKYLFRKEGQNVTLSCEQNLNHDAMYWYRQDPGQGLRLIYYSQIVNDFQKGDIAEGYSVSREKKESFPLTVTSAQKNPTAFYLCASRQSGETQYFGPGTRLLVL.

V gene TRBV19 combines with J gene TRBJ2-3; D call uncertain. The CDR3 spans 13 residues. CDR1 LNHDA and CDR2 SQIVND come from the germline V gene (reference sequence). Trimming left V 4 bases short and J 6 bases short, with 11 bases between. The CDR3 region is CASSTAPGDTQYF. The CDR3 DNA follows: TGTGCCAGTAGTACCGCCCCCGGGGATACGCAGTATTTT.

The CDR3 protein is CASSPGRQGAIYNEQFF. The CDR3 nucleotides read TGTGCCAGCTCACCTGGGAGACAGGGGGCGATATACAATGAGCAGTTCTTC. The chain carries TRBV18 and TRBJ2-1, with 10 bases matching TRBD1. V lost 3 bases and J lost 4; bases outside the gene matches: 9. This CDR3 has 17 residues. Germline V CDR1 and CDR2: KGHSH, LQKENI.

J is TRBJ1-1 and V is TRBV6-4; D remains ambiguous. V lost 0 bases and J 2 bases, leaving 7 bases between the germline ends. The germline V gene encodes CDR1 MRHNA and CDR2 SNTAGT. The CDR3 has 14 amino acids. The DNA for the CDR3 is TGTGCCAGCAGTGACTCGGGCTTTAACACTGAAGCTTTCTTT. Encoded protein: CASSDSGFNTEAFF.

J is TRBJ1-1 and V is TRBV6-5; no clear D gene. Germline V gives CDR1 MNHEY, CDR2 SVGAGI. The CDR3 length is 13 residues. The V and J ends lost 5 bases and 0 bases respectively, with 7 bases between them. The chain's CDR3 is CASSRTVNTEAFF. CDR3 nucleotide sequence: TGTGCCAGCAGTCGTACGGTGAACACTGAAGCTTTCTTT.

This chain links TRBV19 with TRBJ2-3; unclear D gene. V was clipped by 4 bases and J by 0 bases, with 8 bases between them. The germline V gene encodes CDR1 LNHDA and CDR2 SQIVND (reference sequence). This CDR3 region has 14 residues. CDR3 region: CASSRSRSTDTQYF. CDR3 nucleotide sequence: TGTGCCAGTAGTAGGAGCAGAAGCACAGATACGCAGTATTTT.

The chain uses TRBV7-8 and TRBJ1-3; D is uncertain. The CDR3 extends over 16 amino acids. Germline V gene data show CDR1 as SGHVS and CDR2 as FQNEAQ. Deletions cut 1 base from V and 2 bases from J, with 12 bases between. The CDR3 region is CASSLDRPVAGNTIYF. CDR3 DNA: TGTGCCAGCAGCTTAGATCGTCCGGTGGCTGGAAACACCATATATTTT.

The V and J genes are TRBV27 and TRBJ2-7, with 7 bases aligning to TRBD2. CDR1 and CDR2 (germline): MNHEY, SMNVEV (reference sequence). V trimming: 6 bases; J trimming: 0 bases; junction bases outside the gene matches: 11. The CDR3 spans 16 residues. CDR3 bases: TGTGCCAGCAGGCTTAGCGGGTTATCGCCCTCCTACGAGCAGTACTTC. Its translation is CASRLSGLSPSYEQYF.

This chain joins TRBV5-4 and TRBJ1-1; 10 bases are shared with TRBD1. This CDR3 comprises 15 residues. Germline V gene sequence: CDR1 SGHNT, CDR2 YYREEE (reference sequence). Trimming cost V 3 bases and J 6 bases; bases outside gene matches: 8. The CDR3 DNA is TGTGCCAGCAGCTCCCGACAGGGGGCCGTCCCTGAAGCTTTCTTT. Translation gives CASSSRQGAVPEAFF. The full variable domain, completed using reference TRBV5-4 and TRBJ1-1, is ETGVTQSPTHLIKTRGQQVTLRCSSQSGHNTVSWYQQALGQGPQFIFQYYREEENGRGNFPPRFSGLQFPNYSSELNVNALELDDSALYLCASSSRQGAVPEAFFGQGTRLTVV.

This chain joins TRBV5-1 and TRBJ2-1, with D maybe TRBD2 (5 bases). The CDR3 spans 14 residues. Germline V lookup: CDR1 SGHRS, CDR2 YFSETQ. The V end was cut by 8 bases, the J end by 10 bases, with 22 bases between. The CDR3 loop is CASTPGLAGLEQFF. CDR3 nucleotide sequence: TGCGCCAGTACACCCGGGCTAGCTGGCTTAGAGCAGTTCTTC.

This chain joins TRBV11-3 and TRBJ2-1, with 7 nucleotides matching TRBD2. The CDR3 sequence is 17 residues long. CDR1 SGHNT and CDR2 YENEEA come from the germline V gene. With 1 base clipped from V and 9 bases from J, the junction kept 15 bases outside the gene matches. The CDR3: CASSLVGGSVVGAEQFF. The CDR3 nucleotides read TGTGCCAGCAGCTTAGTCGGGGGGTCCGTAGTCGGCGCTGAGCAGTTCTTC.

The chain couples TRBV18 to TRBJ2-1; the D gene is possibly TRBD1 (5 bases). CDR1 and CDR2 (germline): KGHSH, LQKENI. The CDR3 is 13 residues long. V shed 0 bases and J shed 9 bases, with 9 bases lying between them. The CDR3 DNA reads TGTGCCAGCTCACCACCGGGGCTACTTGAGCAGTTCTTC. Translation gives CASSPPGLLEQFF.

The chain has TRBV5-1 and TRBJ1-1; perhaps TRBD1 as D (5 bases). The V gene's germline CDR1 is SGHRS and CDR2 YFSETQ. The V gene lost 5 bases and the J gene lost 1 base, with 15 bases spanning the gap. The CDR3 has 15 residues. The CDR3 reads CASRVGGGGNTEAFF. CDR3 coding DNA: TGCGCCAGCAGGGTTGGGGGAGGAGGGAACACTGAAGCTTTCTTT.

The chain carries TRBV29-1 and TRBJ2-5; tentative D call: TRBD1 (5 bases). The CDR3 length is 13 residues. Germline V lookup: CDR1 SQVTM, CDR2 ANQGSEA. V gave up 4 bases and J gave up 4 bases, with 13 bases separating them. CDR3 sequence (DNA): TGCAGCGTTGGGGGTAGAAGGGGAGAGACCCAGTACTTC. As protein: CSVGGRRGETQYF.

CDR3 in amino acids: CASSPTGDSYNEQFF. CDR3 DNA: TGTGCCAGCAGCCCGACAGGGGATTCCTACAATGAGCAGTTCTTC. This chain joins TRBV7-9 and TRBJ2-1; TRBD1 agrees at 8 bases. With V trimmed by 5 bases and J by 1 base, 4 bases remained unmatched. This CDR3 comprises 15 residues. The germline V gene encodes CDR1 SEHNR and CDR2 FQNEAQ (reference sequence).

The CDR3 is CASSLRDSNSPLHF. CDR3 DNA sequence: TGTGCCAGCAGCCTCCGGGACAGCAATTCACCCCTCCACTTT. The chain is built from TRBV5-5 and TRBJ1-6; 7 bases map to TRBD1. V was clipped by 4 bases and J by 7 bases; unmatched bases: 5. The CDR3 loop spans 14 amino acids. CDR1 SGHKS and CDR2 YYEKEE come from the germline V gene (reference sequence).

The gene calls are TRBV6-5 and TRBJ2-1; 7 bases line up with TRBD2. Looked up from germline, CDR1 is MNHEY and CDR2 is SVGAGI. This CDR3 is built from 13 residues. V was pared by 10 bases and J by 1 base, with 4 bases of the junction left unmatched. The CDR3 reads CATSGGSYNEQFF. Here the CDR3 DNA reads TGTGCCACCTCGGGAGGTTCCTACAATGAGCAGTTCTTC.

The rearrangement joins TRBV7-2 to TRBJ1-5; tentatively, D is TRBD1 (5 bases). This CDR3 is built from 13 residues. V lost 4 bases and J 5 bases, leaving 9 bases between the germline ends. CDR1 and CDR2 from the germline V gene are SGHTA and FQGNSA. The CDR3 DNA reads TGTGCCAGCAGCTACAGGTTACATCAGCCCCAGCATTTT. Translated, it gives CASSYRLHQPQHF. The full variable domain, completed using reference TRBV7-2 and TRBJ1-5, is GAGVSQSPSNKVTEKGKDVELRCDPISGHTALYWYRQSLGQGLEFLIYFQGNSAPDKSGLPSDRFSAERTGGSVSTLTIQRTQQEDSAVYLCASSYRLHQPQHFGDGTRLSIL.